This T cell receptor (beta chain) was observed in a study of T cell repertoires in cytomegalovirus infection. Study information: Indicated by public TCR beta signatures were CMV infection and matching HLA type.

General study findings and limits: There were carriers of CMV plus the relevant HLA, and cumulative public TCR beta family frequency identified them. Within the response measured ex vivo, HLA-C-restricted CMV-specific TCR beta clonotypes were dominant.

The CDR3 covers 15 residues. Unmatched junction bases numbered 3, after V lost 3 bases and J lost 3 bases. This clonotype has a count of ten or more. What it recognizes is unknown. TCRdb ran MiXCR on the reads and lists one entry per CDR3 protein. The table lists around 530,000 distinct CDR3 sequences, approximately 25% of them singletons. The sequence was obtained from a human donor in good health (CMV status not recorded). Some clones in this sample may be carry-over from other donors' samples. The chain has TRBV12-3 or TRBV12-4 and TRBJ1-1; 11 nucleotides line up with TRBD1. The sequenced material came from PBMCs. The CDR3 here is CASSFGGQGDTEAFF. The CDR3, as DNA: TGTGCCAGCAGTTTCGGGGGACAGGGGGACACTGAAGCTTTCTTT.